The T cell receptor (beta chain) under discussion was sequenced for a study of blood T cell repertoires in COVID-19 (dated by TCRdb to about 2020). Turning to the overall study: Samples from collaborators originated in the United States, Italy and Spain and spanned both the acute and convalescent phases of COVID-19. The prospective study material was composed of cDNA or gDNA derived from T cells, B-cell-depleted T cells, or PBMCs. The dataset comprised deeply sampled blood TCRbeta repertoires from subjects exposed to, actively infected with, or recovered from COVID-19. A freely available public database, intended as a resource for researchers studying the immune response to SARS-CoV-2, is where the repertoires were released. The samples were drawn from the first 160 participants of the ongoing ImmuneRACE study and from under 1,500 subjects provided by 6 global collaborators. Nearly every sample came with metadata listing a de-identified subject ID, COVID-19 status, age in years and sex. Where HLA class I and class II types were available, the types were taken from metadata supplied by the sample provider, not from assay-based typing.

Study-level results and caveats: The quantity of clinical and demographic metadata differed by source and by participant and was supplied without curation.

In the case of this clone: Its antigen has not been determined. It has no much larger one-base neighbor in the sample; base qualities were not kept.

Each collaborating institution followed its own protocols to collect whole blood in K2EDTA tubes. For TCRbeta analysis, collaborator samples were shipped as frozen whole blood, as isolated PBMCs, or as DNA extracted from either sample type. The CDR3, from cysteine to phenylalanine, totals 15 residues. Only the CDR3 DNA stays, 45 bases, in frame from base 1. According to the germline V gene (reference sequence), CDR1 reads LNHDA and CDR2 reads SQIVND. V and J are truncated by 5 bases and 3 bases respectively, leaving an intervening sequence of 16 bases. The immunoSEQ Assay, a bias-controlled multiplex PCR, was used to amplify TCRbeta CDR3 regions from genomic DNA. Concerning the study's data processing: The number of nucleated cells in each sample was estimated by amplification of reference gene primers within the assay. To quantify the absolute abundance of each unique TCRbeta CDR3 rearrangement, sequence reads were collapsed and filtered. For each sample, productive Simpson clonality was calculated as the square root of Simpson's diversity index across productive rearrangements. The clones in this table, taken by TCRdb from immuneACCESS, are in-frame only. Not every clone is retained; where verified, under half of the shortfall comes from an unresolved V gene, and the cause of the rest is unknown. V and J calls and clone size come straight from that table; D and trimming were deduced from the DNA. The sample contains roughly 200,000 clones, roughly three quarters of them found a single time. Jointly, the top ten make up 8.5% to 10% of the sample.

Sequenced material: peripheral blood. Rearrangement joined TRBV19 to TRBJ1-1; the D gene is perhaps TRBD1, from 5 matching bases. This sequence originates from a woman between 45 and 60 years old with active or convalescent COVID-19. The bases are TGTGCCAGTAGTCGCGGCGGGGGGGGATACACTGAAGCTTTCTTT. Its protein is CASSRGGGGYTEAFF.